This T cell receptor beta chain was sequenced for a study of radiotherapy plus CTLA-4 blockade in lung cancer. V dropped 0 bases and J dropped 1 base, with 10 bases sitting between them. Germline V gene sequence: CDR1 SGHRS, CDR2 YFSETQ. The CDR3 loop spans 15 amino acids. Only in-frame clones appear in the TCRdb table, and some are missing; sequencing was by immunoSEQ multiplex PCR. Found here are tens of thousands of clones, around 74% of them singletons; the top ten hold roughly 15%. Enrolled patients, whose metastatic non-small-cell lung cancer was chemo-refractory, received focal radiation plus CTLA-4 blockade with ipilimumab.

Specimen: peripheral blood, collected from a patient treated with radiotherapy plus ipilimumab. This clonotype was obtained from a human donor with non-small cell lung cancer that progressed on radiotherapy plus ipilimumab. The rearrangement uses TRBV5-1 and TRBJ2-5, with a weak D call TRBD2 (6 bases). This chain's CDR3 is CASSLVVGGQETQYF. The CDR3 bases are TGCGCCAGCAGCTTGGTGGTGGGGGGCCAAGAGACCCAGTACTTC. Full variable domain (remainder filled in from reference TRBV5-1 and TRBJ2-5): KAGVTQTPRYLIKTRGQQVTLSCSPISGHRSVSWYQQTPGQGLQFLFEYFSETQRNKGNFPGRFSGRQFSNSRSEMNVSTLELGDSALYLCASSLVVGGQETQYFGPGTRLLVL.